The 5 T cell receptor delta chains reported below all come from one sample, sequenced in a study of γδ T cells in repeated Plasmodium falciparum infection. TCRdb reran clone calling via CATT on the multiplex PCR reads. The table has 80,000 to 95,000 delta-chain clones, 1.4% to 1.5% seen once. Flow sorting of PBMC yielded separate Vgamma9/Vdelta2+ and Vdelta2-negative gammadelta T cell populations for bulk repertoire analysis. The sequenced sample was gamma-delta T cells from blood. These receptors were collected from a pool of human donors (malaria-infected and uninfected, not separated).

This clone was detected only a few times. The protein TCRdb gives is from a much larger clone and does not agree with this DNA's translation at residue 10, likely a read error; the protein shown here comes from the DNA. The V and J genes are TRDV2 and TRDJ1; 8 positions match TRDD3. TCRdb records no J gene; here it was assigned by comparing the DNA to germline. V was clipped by 1 base and J by 0 bases; unmatched bases: 12. This CDR3 region has 18 residues. The germline V gene encodes CDR1 GEAIGNYY and CDR2 EKD. Here the CDR3 DNA reads TGTGCCTGTGACACGGTTTCTGGGGGACACGCACACACCGATAAACTCATCTTT. Its translation: CACDTVSGGHAHTDKLIF.

In the case of this clone: The protein held in TCRdb is that of a much larger clone and does not match this DNA's translation at residues 10 and 11, likely because of a read error; the protein shown is translated from the DNA. V is TRDV3 and J is TRDJ1, with D hard to call. CDR3 length: 16 amino acids. Germline V lookup: CDR1 TVYSNPD, CDR2 GDNSRS (reference sequence). In DNA, the CDR3 is TGTGCATTCACGGGCGGGACAATGAAGTGCGCCGATAAACTCATCTTT. As protein: CAFTGGTMKCADKLIF.

This clone has more than one count but fewer than ten. The protein in TCRdb stems from a much larger clone and differs at residue 5 from this DNA's translation, likely a read error; here the protein is translated from the DNA. The CDR3 nucleotides are TGTGCTCTTGGGGAACTCTCGAGGTCGGGGGCCCTGTACACCGATAAACTCATCTTT. Translation gives CALGELSRSGALYTDKLIF. The chain couples TRDV1 to TRDJ1; D is perhaps TRDD3 (5 bases). The J gene, not given by TCRdb, was assigned here from a germline match of the nucleotide sequence. The germline V gene encodes CDR1 TSWWSYY and CDR2 QGS. The length of the CDR3 is 19 residues. Trimming cost V 0 bases and J 0 bases, with 20 bases left between them.

About this clone itself: The TCRdb protein comes from a much larger clone and disagrees with this DNA's translation at residue 11, likely due to a read error; the protein given here is derived from the DNA. This sequence joins TRDV2 and TRDJ3, with 9 bases fitting TRDD3. TCRdb carries no J gene annotation; the J gene was assigned here by matching the DNA with germline. CDR1 GEAIGNYY and CDR2 EKD come from the germline V gene. CDR3 length equals 15 residues. CDR3 in amino acids: CACDSLLGDTQQMFF. The CDR3 nucleotides read TGTGCCTGTGACTCCTTACTGGGGGACACCCAACAGATGTTTTTC.

A note on this clone: A single base is all that separates this from a far larger clone, so a read error is likely. Different DNA sequences within this sample yield the same CDR3. The chain recombines TRDV2 with TRDJ2; 7 nucleotides match TRDD3. TCRdb supplies no J gene; here it was assigned by aligning the nucleotide sequence to germline. CDR1 and CDR2 from the germline V gene are GEAIGNYY and EKD. CDR3 size: 16 residues. DNA of the CDR3: TGTGCCTGTGACGGAGTGGGGGACTCTTTGACTGCACAACTCTTCTTT. The encoded protein is CACDGVGDSLTAQLFF.